This entry describes one T cell receptor beta chain. The data derive from a study of cytomegalovirus exposure and HLA in healthy donors. With 60 Vbeta and 13 Jbeta primers, the PCR was carried out. Authors' methods: A later analysis tallied 80 million to 100 million unique TCR beta chains, about 12 million of them shared. Assay used: immunoSEQ multiplex PCR; TCRdb lists only in-frame clones, some missing. The V and J calls and clone size were taken over from that table, and D and trimming were inferred from the DNA. Listed are 130,000 or so clones; around 2.4% falls within the top ten. The receptor was derived from a woman under 30 in good health and CMV-seronegative. Input material: PBMCs.

The CDR3: CASSLAAQGSNYGYTF. For the CDR3, the DNA is TGTGCCAGCAGCTTAGCGGCCCAGGGCTCAAACTATGGCTACACCTTC. The V gene is TRBV7-9, the J gene TRBJ1-2, with TRBD1 as a possible D gene (5 bases). V was cut by 0 bases and J by 2 bases, with 13 bases left in between. Germline lookup yields CDR1 SEHNR and CDR2 FQNEAQ (reference sequence). The CDR3 has 16 residues. The full variable domain, in which reference TRBV7-9 and TRBJ1-2 provide the parts outside the CDR3, is DTGVSQNPRHKITKRGQNVTFRCDPISEHNRLYWYRQTLGQGPEFLTYFQNEAQLEKSRLLSDRFSAERPKGSFSTLEIQRTEQGDSAMYLCASSLAAQGSNYGYTFGSGTRLTVV.